The 28 T cell receptor beta chains reported below all come from one sample, sequenced in a study of blood T cell repertoires in COVID-19. Only in-frame clones appear in the TCRdb table, and some are missing; sequencing was by immunoSEQ multiplex PCR. This sample yields roughly 340,000 clones, of which 75% to 90% are seen a single time; around 6% belongs to the top ten. Sequences were obtained from peripheral blood. These TCRs come from a woman in her fifties or sixties with COVID-19, enrolled during active disease.

The chain has TRBV7-9 and TRBJ2-1, with 9 bases matching TRBD2. This CDR3 is 15 amino acids long. Germline V lookup: CDR1 SEHNR, CDR2 FQNEAQ (reference sequence). The V segment lost 0 bases and the J segment 5 bases; nucleotides outside the gene matches: 2. In nucleotides, the CDR3 is TGTGCCAGCAGCTTAGCCTTAGCGGGGGACAATGAGCAGTTCTTC. It encodes CASSLALAGDNEQFF.

The rearrangement links TRBV19 to TRBJ2-5, with D perhaps matching TRBD2 (6 bases). The length of the CDR3 is 12 residues. Germline V gives CDR1 LNHDA, CDR2 SQIVND (reference sequence). V was clipped by 6 bases and J by 1 base, with 6 bases between them. CDR3 loop: CASSGSQETQYF. Here the CDR3 DNA reads TGTGCCAGTAGCGGGAGCCAAGAGACCCAGTACTTC.

This clone was seen a single time. This chain's CDR3 is CASSLGVSADTQYF. CDR3 sequence (DNA): TGTGCCAGCAGCTTGGGAGTCAGCGCAGATACGCAGTATTTT. The chain is built from TRBV7-3 and TRBJ2-3; a weak D match, TRBD2 (5 bases). Per the germline V gene, CDR1 is SGHTA and CDR2 is FQGTGA. The V gene lost 3 bases and the J gene lost 4 bases, with 11 bases spanning the gap. The CDR3 has 14 residues.

The V and J genes are TRBV6-5 and TRBJ2-7; D is perhaps TRBD1 (6 bases). Per germline, CDR1 MNHEY and CDR2 SVGAGI. V lost 5 bases to trimming and J lost 3 bases, with 14 bases between them. The CDR3 is 14 residues long. The CDR3 DNA reads TGTGCCAGCAGTCGGACAGACGTCCTCTACGAGCAGTACTTC. Its protein product is CASSRTDVLYEQYF.

The sample holds many counts of this clone. V is TRBV27 and J is TRBJ1-1, with D possibly being TRBD1 (6 bases). In germline, CDR1 is MNHEY, CDR2 SMNVEV (reference sequence). Trimming left V 5 bases short and J 1 base short, with 11 bases between. The CDR3 runs to 14 residues. The CDR3 is CASSPRTENTEAFF. As DNA, the CDR3 is TGTGCCAGCAGTCCCCGGACAGAGAACACTGAAGCTTTCTTT.

This clone has only a few counts. The genes are TRBV28 and TRBJ2-3, with 7 nucleotides matching TRBD1. Trimming removed 1 base from V and 4 bases from J; junction bases left unmatched: 5. The CDR3 runs to 15 residues. Germline V gene lookup returns CDR1 MDHEN and CDR2 SYDVKM. CDR3 loop: CASSLLVGGADTQYF. For the CDR3, the DNA is TGTGCCAGCAGTTTATTGGTAGGGGGCGCAGATACGCAGTATTTT.

In this sample, this clone turned up a few times. The chain employs TRBV21-1 and TRBJ2-2; the D call TRBD1 from the table was never checked on the DNA. TRBV21-1 is classified as a pseudogene. The CDR3 covers 15 residues. The CDR3 DNA reads TGTGCCAACCCCGGCAGGGGGGTAAATCCCGGGGAGCTGTTTTTT. As protein: CANPGRGVNPGELFF.

The chain couples TRBV4-3 to TRBJ2-7; TRBD2 aligns across 13 bases. From germline, CDR1 is LGHNA and CDR2 YSLEER. The J segment lost 9 bases and the V segment lost 4 bases, leaving 6 bases of the junction unmatched. The CDR3 has 14 amino acids. This CDR3 reads CASSLRTSGSMQYF. DNA for the CDR3: TGCGCCAGCAGCCTCCGGACTAGCGGGAGTATGCAGTACTTC.

The V gene is TRBV11-3, the J gene TRBJ1-1; D is unresolved. Trimming stripped 1 base from V and 7 bases from J, with 13 bases between. The CDR3 totals 14 residues. Looked up from germline, CDR1 is SGHNT and CDR2 is YENEEA. The CDR3 is CASSLGGVKGEAFF. The DNA of the CDR3 is TGTGCCAGCAGCTTAGGCGGGGTAAAGGGTGAAGCTTTCTTT.

This chain links TRBV12-3 or TRBV12-4 with TRBJ1-6; D ambiguous. Trimming left V 4 bases short and J 7 bases short, with 5 bases between. The CDR3 is 12 amino acids. In DNA, the CDR3 is TGTGCCAGCAGTTCGGGGAATTCACCCCTCCACTTT. Translated, it gives CASSSGNSPLHF.

This clone was found once. The V gene is TRBV5-1, the J gene TRBJ2-3; D is perhaps TRBD1 (6 bases). Germline CDR1 SGHRS, CDR2 YFSETQ. Trimming took off 8 bases at V and 1 base at J, with 14 bases between the two ends. The CDR3 covers 14 residues. CDR3 sequence: CASQQGWGTDTQYF. DNA for the CDR3: TGCGCCAGTCAACAGGGATGGGGCACAGATACGCAGTATTTT.

The gene calls are TRBV29-1 and TRBJ1-2; 8 bases line up with TRBD1. Trimming cost V 5 bases and J 4 bases; bases outside gene matches: 3. Germline V gene lookup returns CDR1 SQVTM and CDR2 ANQGSEA. The CDR3 consists of 12 residues. CDR3 sequence (DNA): TGCAGCGTTTCTGACAGGGGCTATGGCTACACCTTC. Translating gives CSVSDRGYGYTF.

This chain joins TRBV6-5 and TRBJ1-2; TRBD1 matches at 8 bases. The CDR3 contains 13 residues. The germline V gene encodes CDR1 MNHEY and CDR2 SVGAGI. V was pared by 5 bases and J by 4 bases, with 3 bases of the junction left unmatched. CDR3 amino acids: CASSPGGSYGYTF. The DNA for the CDR3 is TGTGCCAGCAGTCCAGGGGGCAGCTATGGCTACACCTTC.

This chain joins TRBV27 and TRBJ2-1, with D possibly TRBD1 on 5 matching bases. Per the germline V gene, CDR1 is MNHEY and CDR2 is SMNVEV (reference sequence). This CDR3 spans 17 amino acids. Trimming pared 3 bases from V and 0 bases from J, leaving 15 bases between. The CDR3 region has the DNA TGTGCCAGCAGTTTCCTCCAGGGATCGAGCTCCTACAATGAGCAGTTCTTC. It encodes CASSFLQGSSSYNEQFF.

The chain couples TRBV5-4 to TRBJ1-3, with TRBD1 identical over 8 bases. Germline loops: CDR1 SGHNT, CDR2 YYREEE (reference sequence). The CDR3 spans 16 residues. The V segment lost 4 bases and the J segment 2 bases; nucleotides outside the gene matches: 8. The CDR3 DNA is TGTGCCAGCAGCACCTCGGACAGGGAGGCTGGAAACACCATATATTTT. Translation: CASSTSDREAGNTIYF.

The sample holds one count of this clone. This sequence joins TRBV10-3 and TRBJ1-3; 7 nucleotides agree with TRBD1. Germline lookup yields CDR1 ENHRY and CDR2 SYGVKD. This CDR3 has 14 residues. After removal of 10 bases from V and 4 bases from J, the junction contained 10 bases not matched to a gene. CDR3 sequence (DNA): TGTGCCACCAGGGACAGCGGTAGAGGAAACACCATATATTTT. Protein sequence: CATRDSGRGNTIYF.

The genes are TRBV19 and TRBJ1-1, with 12 bases fitting TRBD1. V lost 3 bases and J lost 5; bases outside the gene matches: 10. The CDR3 spans 17 residues. Germline-derived CDR1 and CDR2 are LNHDA and SQIVND (reference sequence). In DNA, the CDR3 is TGTGCCAGTAGTATTGGGACAGGGGGCGTAGTGTGGACTGAAGCTTTCTTT. Its translation: CASSIGTGGVVWTEAFF.

The rearrangement links TRBV4-1 to TRBJ1-3; D call uncertain. This CDR3 has 16 amino acids. Germline CDR1 reads MGHRA; CDR2 reads YSYEKL. V was cut by 0 bases and J by 0 bases, with 9 bases left in between. CDR3 sequence (DNA): TGCGCCAGCAGCCAAGACCACTATAACTCTGGAAACACCATATATTTT. It codes for CASSQDHYNSGNTIYF.

V is TRBV13 and J is TRBJ2-7, with D perhaps TRBD1 (5 bases). Germline assignment: CDR1 PRHDT and CDR2 FYEKMQ (reference sequence). The V end lost 1 base, the J end lost 6 bases, and 13 bases lay between the germline ends. CDR3 length equals 14 residues. CDR3 region: CASSLELRASEQYF. DNA of the CDR3: TGTGCCAGCAGCTTAGAGCTCAGGGCCAGCGAGCAGTACTTC.

The chain links TRBV27 to TRBJ2-6, with D unclear. Trimming took off 5 bases at V and 0 bases at J, with 8 bases between the two ends. The germline V gene has CDR1 MNHEY and CDR2 SMNVEV (reference sequence). This CDR3 has 15 residues. The DNA of the CDR3 is TGTGCCAGCAGTAGCCCCTCCTCTGGGGCCAACGTCCTGACTTTC. It yields the protein CASSSPSSGANVLTF. The entire variable domain, with the rest obtained from reference TRBV27 and TRBJ2-6, is as follows: EAQVTQNPRYLITVTGKKLTVTCSQNMNHEYMSWYRQDPGLGLRQIYYSMNVEVTDKGDVPEGYKVSRKEKRNFPLILESPSPNQTSLYFCASSSPSSGANVLTFGAGSRLTVL.

A note on this clone: Additional DNA sequences in this sample encode the identical CDR3. The V gene is TRBV19, the J gene TRBJ2-1, with D possibly TRBD1 on 6 matching bases. The V gene's germline CDR1 is LNHDA and CDR2 SQIVND (reference sequence). CDR3 length equals 15 residues. V lost 6 bases and J lost 0, with 12 bases in between. CDR3 residues: CASSLDRSSYNEQFF. The CDR3, as DNA: TGTGCCAGTAGCCTGGACAGAAGCTCCTACAATGAGCAGTTCTTC. The whole variable domain, filled in from reference TRBV19 and TRBJ2-1, reads DGGITQSPKYLFRKEGQNVTLSCEQNLNHDAMYWYRQDPGQGLRLIYYSQIVNDFQKGDIAEGYSVSREKKESFPLTVTSAQKNPTAFYLCASSLDRSSYNEQFFGPGTRLTVL.

The chain recombines TRBV9 with TRBJ2-7, with 10 bases lining up with TRBD2. The germline CDR1 and CDR2 sequences are SGDLS and YYNGEE. V was pared by 0 bases and J by 4 bases, with 4 bases of the junction left unmatched. CDR3 length: 15 residues. The CDR3 coding sequence is TGTGCCAGCAGCGTAGAGGTAGCGGGGGGTTACGAGCAGTACTTC. This gives the protein CASSVEVAGGYEQYF.

The genes are TRBV24-1 and TRBJ1-1; D is unresolved. Trimming cost V 7 bases and J 2 bases, with 10 bases left between them. Germline CDR1 reads KGHDR; CDR2 reads SFDVKD. The CDR3 consists of 13 residues. CDR3 protein: CATRKRTNTEAFF. CDR3 bases: TGTGCCACCAGGAAACGGACTAACACTGAAGCTTTCTTT.

The V and J genes are TRBV9 and TRBJ2-7, with TRBD1 matching over 7 bases. This CDR3 has 14 residues. Germline V lookup: CDR1 SGDLS, CDR2 YYNGEE. The ends lost 0 bases at V and 6 bases at J; junction bases unmatched: 6. This CDR3 is CASSVGIGGGEQYF. As DNA, the CDR3 is TGTGCCAGCAGCGTAGGAATAGGGGGCGGCGAGCAGTACTTC.

The chain links TRBV13 to TRBJ2-3; D may be TRBD1 (6 bases). Looked up from germline, CDR1 is PRHDT and CDR2 is FYEKMQ (reference sequence). This CDR3 spans 16 amino acids. Trimming removed 5 bases at V and 0 bases at J, with 15 bases between. The CDR3 sequence is CASSRRRTVSTDTQYF. In DNA form, the CDR3 reads TGTGCCAGCAGCCGGCGGCGGACAGTTAGCACAGATACGCAGTATTTT.

Note on this clone: The sample contains more than one DNA sequence encoding this CDR3. The rearrangement links TRBV4-1 to TRBJ1-1; 8 bases fit TRBD1. CDR1 is MGHRA, CDR2 YSYEKL, per germline. With 4 bases clipped from V and 0 bases from J, the junction kept 4 bases outside the gene matches. The CDR3 runs 15 residues. CDR3 sequence reads: CASSPGQGLNTEAFF. The CDR3 DNA sequence: TGCGCCAGCAGCCCCGGACAGGGCTTGAACACTGAAGCTTTCTTT.

The chain links TRBV6-5 to TRBJ1-1, with D hard to call. This CDR3 has 15 residues. CDR1 and CDR2 from the germline V gene are MNHEY and SVGAGI. Trimming cost V 4 bases and J 0 bases, with 12 bases left between them. CDR3 in DNA: TGTGCCAGCAGTTGGAGTCCCCGACTGAACACTGAAGCTTTCTTT. Translation: CASSWSPRLNTEAFF.

The rearrangement joins TRBV12-3 or TRBV12-4 to TRBJ2-4, with TRBD1 identical over 7 bases. The CDR3 is 12 amino acids. Germline trimming cut 6 bases from V and 5 bases from J; bases unmatched to any gene: 1. DNA of the CDR3: TGTGCCAGCAGGACAGGGCAAAACATTCAGTACTTC. Translating it yields CASRTGQNIQYF.